Listed here is a single TCR beta chain. The sample belongs to a study of T-cell reconstitution after alpha-beta-depleted transplantation in children. For TCRbeta, the library was prepared with unique molecular identifiers. TCRdb redid the calling of the PCR reads with MiXCR, one entry per CDR3 protein. Here the sample spans approximately 390,000 distinct CDR3 sequences, around 9.9% being singletons. This CDR3 has 16 residues. CDR1 is LGHNA and CDR2 is YSLEER in the germline V gene. The germline V and J ends were trimmed by 1 base and 1 base, with 10 bases remaining between them. The clonotype comes from a human donor who donated a stem cell graft to a child with acute myeloid leukemia. The V and J genes are TRBV4-3 and TRBJ2-2; D is ambiguous. The sample was PBMCs from the stem cell graft donor, taken from the stem cell graft. The CDR3 DNA follows: TGCGCCAGCAGCCAAGCCCCCAGAGAGAACACCGGGGAGCTGTTTTTT. Translating gives CASSQAPRENTGELFF.